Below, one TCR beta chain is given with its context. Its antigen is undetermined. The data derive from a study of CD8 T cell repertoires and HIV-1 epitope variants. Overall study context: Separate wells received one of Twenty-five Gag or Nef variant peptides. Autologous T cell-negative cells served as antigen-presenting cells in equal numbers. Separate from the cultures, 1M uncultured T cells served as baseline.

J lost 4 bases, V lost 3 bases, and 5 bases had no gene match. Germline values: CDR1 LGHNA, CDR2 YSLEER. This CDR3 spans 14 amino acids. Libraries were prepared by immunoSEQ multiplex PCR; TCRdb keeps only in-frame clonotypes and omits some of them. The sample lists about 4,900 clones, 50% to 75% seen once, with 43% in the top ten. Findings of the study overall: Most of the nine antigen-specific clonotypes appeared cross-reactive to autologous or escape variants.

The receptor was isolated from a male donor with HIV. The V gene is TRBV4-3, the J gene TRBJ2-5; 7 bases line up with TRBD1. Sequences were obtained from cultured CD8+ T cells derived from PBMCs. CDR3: CASSQGNRGETQYF. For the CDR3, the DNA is TGCGCCAGCAGCCAGGGGAACAGGGGAGAGACCCAGTACTTC.